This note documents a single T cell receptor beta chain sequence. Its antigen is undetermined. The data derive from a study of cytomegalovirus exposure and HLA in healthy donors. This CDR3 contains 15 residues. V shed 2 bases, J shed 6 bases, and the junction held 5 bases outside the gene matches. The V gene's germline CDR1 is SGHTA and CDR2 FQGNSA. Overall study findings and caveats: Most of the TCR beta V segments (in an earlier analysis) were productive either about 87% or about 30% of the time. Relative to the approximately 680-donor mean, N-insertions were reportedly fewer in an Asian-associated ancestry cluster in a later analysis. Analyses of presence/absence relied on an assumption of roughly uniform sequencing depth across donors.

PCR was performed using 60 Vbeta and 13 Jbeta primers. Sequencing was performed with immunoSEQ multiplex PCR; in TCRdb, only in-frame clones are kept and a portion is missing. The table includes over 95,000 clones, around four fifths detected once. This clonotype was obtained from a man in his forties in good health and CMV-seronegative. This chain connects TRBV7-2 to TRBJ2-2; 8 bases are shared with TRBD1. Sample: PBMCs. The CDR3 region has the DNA TGTGCCAGCAGCTTACGACAGGGGCTTTCCGGGGAGCTGTTTTTT. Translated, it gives CASSLRQGLSGELFF.